Listed below are T cell receptor beta chains from one sample, sequenced in a study of T cell responses to AZD1222 COVID-19 vaccine. Sequenced by immunoSEQ multiplex PCR; TCRdb stores in-frame clones only, minus some. The sample gives 75,000 to 95,000 clones, 85% of which show up once; roughly 4.3% is in the top ten. The specimen was peripheral blood, collected 28 days after the second AZD1222 dose. The receptors were sampled from an adult who received the AZD1222 COVID-19 vaccine. The CDR3 runs from the conserved cysteine through the conserved F or W. The D gene is left open where the match is weak. Clone size, where shown, is once, few, many, or a class for clones that have expanded.

>.|TRBV5-1|TRBD2|TRBJ2-7
TGCGCCAGCAGCTTGGTCCCTAGCGGTTTACCCTACGAGCAGTACTTC
CASSLVPSGLPYEQYF
>once|TRBV25-1|TRBD1|TRBJ2-1
TGTGCCAGCAGCAGAGGTGGGACAGGGCAATACAATGAGCAGTTCTTC
CASSRGGTGQYNEQFF
>.|TRBV23-1|.|TRBJ2-2
TGCGCCAGCAGTCAATCGCGTGGTACGAACACCGGGGAGCTGTTTTTT
CASSQSRGTNTGELFF
>.|TRBV6-6|.|TRBJ1-4
TGTGCCAGCAGGAAAATCGACCCCAATGAAAAACTGTTTTTT
CASRKIDPNEKLFF
>.|TRBV19|.|TRBJ1-2
TGTGCCAGTAGTATCGACAGGAGGAACTATGGCTACACCTTC
CASSIDRRNYGYTF
>.|TRBV4-1|.|TRBJ2-1
TGCGCCAGCAGCCAAGCGAGCCAGGCCGGTGGGGACAATGAGCAGTTCTTC
CASSQASQAGGDNEQFF
>.|TRBV4-3|.|TRBJ1-1
TGCGCCAGCAGCCAAGTAGGCCAGCGGGCTTTCTTT
CASSQVGQRAFF
>once|TRBV6-2/TRBV6-3|.|TRBJ2-2
TGTGCCAGCAGTTACCAGCTTACCTCGAACACCGGGGAGCTGTTTTTT
CASSYQLTSNTGELFF
>.|TRBV5-1|TRBD1|TRBJ2-7
TGCGCCAGCAGCTTGGCGGGACAGCATTACGAGCAGTACTTC
CASSLAGQHYEQYF
>.|TRBV4-3|.|TRBJ2-1
TGCGCCAGCAGCCAAGAGTCAGCCGGAAATGAGCAGTTCTTC
CASSQESAGNEQFF
>.|TRBV6-4|.|TRBJ1-2
TGTGCCAGCAGTGAGGCCACAGGGAAGGGGTATGGCTACACCTTC
CASSEATGKGYGYTF
>once|TRBV7-9|TRBD1|TRBJ1-4
TGTGCCAGCAGCCCAAACAGGGGAGGTGAAAAACTGTTTTTT
CASSPNRGGEKLFF
>.|TRBV15|.|TRBJ2-3
TGTGCCACCAGCAGAGGTCCCCGGGGCCTCACAGATACGCAGTATTTT
CATSRGPRGLTDTQYF
>.|TRBV6-6|TRBD1|TRBJ2-2
TGTGCCAGCAGCGGGACAGGGGGAACCGGGGAGCTGTTTTTT
CASSGTGGTGELFF
>many|TRBV27|.|TRBJ2-1
TGTGCCAGCAGCAACCACCCCGGAGGCAACAATGAGCAGTTCTTC
CASSNHPGGNNEQFF
>.|TRBV29-1|.|TRBJ2-7
TGCAGCGTTGAAGTGACGACAGCCGGGCACTACGAGCAGTACTTC
CSVEVTTAGHYEQYF
>once|TRBV5-6|TRBD2|TRBJ2-1
TGTGCCAGCAGCTTGGGCGGGAGCTCCTACAATGAGCAGTTCTTC
CASSLGGSSYNEQFF
>few|TRBV7-2|.|TRBJ2-7
TGTGCCAGCAGCTATGACCTAGCCGCCTACGAGCAGTACTTC
CASSYDLAAYEQYF
>.|TRBV10-1|.|TRBJ2-1
TGCGCCAGCAGTGACCGGGGAGCTGGGTACAATGAGCAGTTCTTC
CASSDRGAGYNEQFF
>.|TRBV4-2|TRBD2|TRBJ2-2
TGTGCCAGCAGCGCGGGCGGGAGTGGCACCGGGGAGCTGTTTTTT
CASSAGGSGTGELFF
>.|TRBV7-2|TRBD1|TRBJ1-3
TGTGCCAGCGCCTATGGCCAGGGGGACACCATATATTTT
CASAYGQGDTIYF
>.|TRBV12-3/TRBV12-4|.|TRBJ2-7
TGTGCCAGCACCGACAAGGGCGCCTACGAGCAGTACTTC
CASTDKGAYEQYF
>.|TRBV5-1|TRBD2|TRBJ2-3
TGCGCCAGCAGCTCGTATACTAGCGGGACGGGCACAGATACGCAGTATTTT
CASSSYTSGTGTDTQYF
>.|TRBV2|.|TRBJ1-6
TGTGCCAGCAGTGAAGCGGATTCACCCCTCCACTTT
CASSEADSPLHF
>.|TRBV5-1|.|TRBJ2-1
TGCGCCAGCAGCTTACAGGGTAACGAGCAGTTCTTC
CASSLQGNEQFF
>.|TRBV13|.|TRBJ2-7
TGTGCCAGCAGCTTCCCCGCCTCCTACGAGCAGTACTTC
CASSFPASYEQYF
>few|TRBV23-1|.|TRBJ1-4
TGCGCCAGCAGGGTACGGAGAACCCAAGATAATGAAAAACTGTTTTTT
CASRVRRTQDNEKLFF
>.|TRBV11-3|.|TRBJ2-1
TGTGCCAGCAGCTTAACCAGTAATGAGCAGTTCTTC
CASSLTSNEQFF
>.|TRBV27|TRBD1|TRBJ2-3
TGTGCCAGCAGTTTTAAGTCCCCTCTCGGGACAGGGCACACAGATACGCAGTATTTT
CASSFKSPLGTGHTDTQYF
>.|TRBV19|TRBD2|TRBJ2-3
TGTGCCAGTTCCCTACAGCGGGAGGGGAGCACAGATACGCAGTATTTT
CASSLQREGSTDTQYF
>once|TRBV29-1|TRBD2|TRBJ2-7
TGCAGCGTATGGGCTAGCGGGAGCTACGAGCAGTACTTC
CSVWASGSYEQYF
>.|TRBV2|TRBD1|TRBJ1-4
TGTGCCACGACCGGGACAGAAAATGAAAAACTGTTTTTT
CATTGTENEKLFF
>once|TRBV19|.|TRBJ1-1
TGTGCCAGTAGTATAGAGTCGGCAGCCCGCAATGAAGCTTTCTTT
CASSIESAARNEAFF
>.|TRBV28|.|TRBJ1-5
TGTGCCAGCAGTAAGGACATCAACAATCAGCCCCAGCATTTT
CASSKDINNQPQHF
>.|TRBV5-4|TRBD2|TRBJ2-5
TGTGCCAGCAGCTTGGAGCTAGCGGGGGCTCGAGAGACCCAGTACTTC
CASSLELAGARETQYF
>.|TRBV2|.|TRBJ1-6
TGTGCCAGCAGTAAAGGGGGGACGTTAAATTCACCCCTCCACTTT
CASSKGGTLNSPLHF